Listed below are T cell receptor beta chains from one sample, sequenced in a study of shared clonotypes between healthy human individuals. The table came from immunoSEQ multiplex PCR; TCRdb's copy has only in-frame clones and leaves some out. Among about 490,000 clones listed, 76% were seen once. Material: PBMCs. The receptor set was obtained from a woman aged 40 to 50 in good health. Some clones in this sample may be carry-over from other donors' samples. Both conserved end residues are part of each CDR3.

J,length,V,CDR3
TRBJ1-1,16,TRBV5-1,CASSLDGGGSDTEAFF
TRBJ1-3,14,TRBV30,CAWSVQDSGNTIYF
TRBJ2-7,12,TRBV27,CASIVGVYEQYF
TRBJ2-5,13,TRBV2,CASSDWGSETQYF
TRBJ2-7,13,TRBV7-9,CASSLERSYEQYF
TRBJ2-3,16,TRBV28,CASSSLSGRDTDTQYF
TRBJ2-2,15,TRBV7-9,CASSHGTKNTGELFF
TRBJ2-7,16,TRBV28,CASSSATLLITYEQYF
TRBJ2-2,15,TRBV9,CASSESGRYTGELFF
TRBJ1-2,13,TRBV7-9,CASSPIPMGGYTF
TRBJ2-1,16,TRBV4-2,CASSQEFSGSYNEQFF
TRBJ2-1,11,TRBV13,CASSLTGEQFF
TRBJ1-1,14,TRBV7-2,CASSPPPGATEAFF
TRBJ2-1,17,TRBV4-1,CASSHTSTGYSYNEQFF
TRBJ2-2,16,TRBV13,CASELLKAAGPGELFF
TRBJ1-4,13,TRBV28,CASNPQVNEKLFF
TRBJ2-5,15,TRBV4-2,CASSQEIQRAETQYF
TRBJ1-1,11,TRBV5-1,CASSSSSEAFF
TRBJ2-5,13,TRBV7-9,CASSPMRQETQYF
TRBJ1-4,17,TRBV7-6,CASSLVWGGQFNEKLFF
TRBJ1-1,17,TRBV6-1,CASSEMAAPGLGTEAFF
TRBJ2-1,13,TRBV10-3,CAISVMGAGEQFF
TRBJ2-2,14,TRBV2,CASRRRGAPGELFF
TRBJ2-3,17,TRBV4-2,CASSQDFRALYTETQYF
TRBJ1-2,13,TRBV5-1,CASSFQGNYGYTF
TRBJ2-1,14,TRBV5-1,CASSLVDERDEQFF
TRBJ1-2,16,TRBV7-2,CASSLVQGARLYGYTF
TRBJ2-3,13,TRBV15,CATSKPPTDTQYF
TRBJ2-1,14,TRBV28,CASLTSGRSNEQFF
TRBJ2-5,12,TRBV19,CASSTEPETQYF
TRBJ1-2,16,TRBV11-2,CASSSLPGQGNYGYTF
TRBJ2-1,18,TRBV18,CASSPPSRGALGHNEQFF
TRBJ2-7,14,TRBV4-3,CASSSYRGYYEQYF
TRBJ2-5,15,TRBV7-3,CASSLTGGLGATQYF
TRBJ2-7,14,TRBV27,CASSSGTGRYEQYF
TRBJ2-7,14,TRBV28,CASSSGRASYEQYF